A single sample gave rise to the 18 T cell receptor beta chains below, sequenced in a study of OX40 agonist ivuxolimab in advanced cancers. Assay: immunoSEQ multiplex PCR; the TCRdb copy retains only in-frame clones and omits some. The sample comprises under 55,000 clones, 86% of which are singletons, and approximately 6.8% rests with the top ten. Sequencing used CD4+ or CD8+ T cells sorted from blood, obtained in a trial of the OX40 agonist ivuxolimab. The origin of the receptors is an adult with an advanced solid tumor such as melanoma, head and neck, liver or kidney cancer.

The rearrangement joins TRBV10-3 to TRBJ2-3, with 7 bases lining up with TRBD2. Germline V gene data show CDR1 as ENHRY and CDR2 as SYGVKD. Germline trimming cut 2 bases from V and 5 bases from J; bases unmatched to any gene: 4. This CDR3 has 14 residues. This CDR3 reads CAISEAGVLDTQYF. CDR3 bases: TGTGCCATCAGTGAGGCGGGGGTCTTAGATACGCAGTATTTT.

A single count supports this clone. V usage is TRBV13 and J usage is TRBJ1-2; no reliable D call. CDR1 PRHDT and CDR2 FYEKMQ come from the germline V gene (reference sequence). V gave up 3 bases and J gave up 8 bases, with 13 bases separating them. There are 13 residues in the CDR3. The CDR3, as DNA: TGTGCCAGCAGCTTTGCCCAGCTGGGGGGCTACACCTTC. It translates to CASSFAQLGGYTF.

J is TRBJ2-2 and V is TRBV11-3, with D perhaps TRBD2 (6 bases). The CDR3 totals 13 residues. Trimming stripped 3 bases from V and 7 bases from J, with 9 bases between. CDR1 and CDR2 from the germline V gene are SGHNT and YENEEA. CDR3 residues: CASSLAAGGELFF. CDR3 DNA sequence: TGTGCCAGCAGCTTGGCAGCGGGCGGGGAGCTGTTTTTT. Full variable domain (rest looked up from reference TRBV11-3 and TRBJ2-2): EAGVVQSPRYKIIEKKQPVAFWCNPISGHNTLYWYLQNLGQGPELLIRYENEEAVDDSQLPKDRFSAERLKGVDSTLKIQPAELGDSAVYLCASSLAAGGELFFGEGSRLTVL.

The chain combines TRBV5-4 with TRBJ1-6, with D perhaps TRBD1 (5 bases). The ends were cut back, 3 bases at V and 7 bases at J, with 14 bases in the middle. This CDR3 is built from 15 residues. From germline, CDR1 is SGHNT and CDR2 YYREEE (reference sequence). The CDR3 is CASSYGVGVNSPLHF. The CDR3 DNA reads TGTGCCAGCAGCTACGGGGTGGGGGTCAATTCACCCCTCCACTTT.

This clone has more than one count but fewer than ten. The rearrangement uses TRBV11-3 and TRBJ2-3; 7 positions match TRBD1. The length of the CDR3 is 14 residues. V shed 1 base, J shed 5 bases, and the junction held 3 bases outside the gene matches. The germline V gene has CDR1 SGHNT and CDR2 YENEEA. The CDR3 coding sequence is TGTGCCAGCAGCTTAGGAGACAGGGTAGATACGCAGTATTTT. Translated: CASSLGDRVDTQYF. Together with reference TRBV11-3 and TRBJ2-3, the CDR3 gives the full variable domain: EAGVVQSPRYKIIEKKQPVAFWCNPISGHNTLYWYLQNLGQGPELLIRYENEEAVDDSQLPKDRFSAERLKGVDSTLKIQPAELGDSAVYLCASSLGDRVDTQYFGPGTRLTVL.

The gene calls are TRBV19 and TRBJ2-1; TRBD2 matches 9 bases. This CDR3 comprises 13 residues. Looked up from germline, CDR1 is LNHDA and CDR2 is SQIVND (reference sequence). With 6 bases clipped from V and 6 bases from J, the junction kept 3 bases outside the gene matches. CDR3 in DNA: TGTGCCAGTAGCGGCGGGGGGGCCAATGAGCAGTTCTTC. Translation: CASSGGGANEQFF.

The chain links TRBV15 to TRBJ2-7; unclear D gene. The germline V and J ends were trimmed by 0 bases and 2 bases, with 11 bases remaining between them. The CDR3 has 15 amino acids. CDR1 LNHNV and CDR2 YYDKDF come from the germline V gene (reference sequence). The CDR3 sequence: CATSRDRGSPYEQYF. The CDR3 coding sequence is TGTGCCACCAGCAGAGATCGAGGATCGCCCTACGAGCAGTACTTC.

Only one count was recorded for this clone. The gene calls are TRBV7-9 and TRBJ2-1; TRBD1 matches 11 bases. Trimming took 3 bases from V and 9 from J; bases not matched to a gene: 4. Germline loops: CDR1 SEHNR, CDR2 FQNEAQ (reference sequence). CDR3 length: 14 residues. CDR3 sequence reads: CASSFSGTGGEQFF. The CDR3, as DNA: TGTGCCAGCAGCTTTAGTGGGACAGGGGGTGAGCAGTTCTTC.

J is TRBJ1-1 and V is TRBV5-1; a possible D gene is TRBD1 (5 bases). CDR3 length: 14 residues. Germline CDR1 is SGHRS and CDR2 is YFSETQ. Trimming removed 4 bases at V and 6 bases at J, with 16 bases between. The CDR3 sequence: CASSAGDGGSEAFF. The CDR3, as DNA: TGCGCCAGCAGCGCCGGGGACGGGGGGTCTGAAGCTTTCTTT.

This chain connects TRBV5-5 to TRBJ2-7, with D possibly matching TRBD1 (6 bases). This CDR3 contains 13 residues. The germline CDR1 and CDR2 sequences are SGHKS and YYEKEE (reference sequence). With 3 bases removed from V and 6 bases from J, the gap between germline ends came to 13 bases. The chain's CDR3 is CASSSTGFGEQYF. CDR3 DNA: TGTGCCAGCAGCTCCACAGGGTTCGGCGAGCAGTACTTC.

The chain has TRBV6-1 and TRBJ2-3; perhaps D is TRBD1 or TRBD2 (5 bases each). Germline CDR1 and CDR2: MNHNS and SASEGT. Trimming shortened V by 8 bases and J by 1 base, and 16 bases separated the two germline ends. The CDR3 covers 15 residues. CDR3 in amino acids: CASEGPGPGTDTQYF. DNA of the CDR3: TGTGCCAGCGAGGGTCCGGGGCCCGGCACAGATACGCAGTATTTT.

The J gene is TRBJ2-2, the V gene TRBV7-9; the D is unclear. The CDR3 has 13 residues. The V and J ends lost 2 bases and 3 bases respectively, with 4 bases between them. Germline lookup yields CDR1 SEHNR and CDR2 FQNEAQ (reference sequence). CDR3 amino acids: CASSLFDTGELFF. In nucleotides, the CDR3 is TGTGCCAGCAGCTTATTCGACACCGGGGAGCTGTTTTTT.

The chain recombines TRBV15 with TRBJ2-2; 7 bases are shared with TRBD1. V lost 5 bases to trimming and J lost 9 bases; unmatched junction nucleotides: 18. Germline-derived CDR1 and CDR2 are LNHNV and YYDKDF (reference sequence). This CDR3 comprises 17 residues. The CDR3 region is CATSPSPGQSLTRELFF. For the CDR3, the DNA is TGTGCCACCAGCCCAAGTCCGGGACAGAGTTTGACGAGGGAGCTGTTTTTT.

The V call is TRBV6-5, the J call TRBJ1-4; TRBD1 aligns across 9 bases. V gave up 5 bases and J gave up 6 bases; unmatched junction bases: 7. Germline CDR1 and CDR2: MNHEY and SVGAGI. The CDR3 consists of 15 residues. The CDR3 here is CASSLTGGGDEKLFF. Written as DNA, the CDR3 is TGTGCCAGCAGTCTAACAGGGGGCGGAGATGAAAAACTGTTTTTT.

The genes are TRBV29-1 and TRBJ1-2, with a tentative D call TRBD1 (5 bases). V shed 4 bases and J shed 6 bases, with 9 bases lying between them. Germline-derived CDR1 and CDR2 are SQVTM and ANQGSEA. The CDR3 length is 11 residues. CDR3 residues: CSVVEGNGYTF. The CDR3 DNA sequence: TGCAGCGTTGTGGAGGGGAATGGCTACACCTTC.

The rearrangement links TRBV5-4 to TRBJ2-5; D tentatively reads TRBD1 or TRBD2 (5 bases each). In germline, CDR1 is SGHNT, CDR2 YYREEE (reference sequence). The CDR3 sequence is 14 residues long. V was shortened by 4 bases and J by 4 bases, with 14 bases between the two germline ends. The CDR3 loop reads CASSERGAGETQYF. CDR3 DNA sequence: TGTGCCAGCAGCGAGAGAGGGGCAGGAGAGACCCAGTACTTC.

This chain uses TRBV10-3 with TRBJ2-2; TRBD2 aligns across 7 bases. With V trimmed by 0 bases and J by 6 bases, 1 base remained unmatched. This CDR3 contains 14 residues. Germline CDR1 reads ENHRY; CDR2 reads SYGVKD. The CDR3 spells CAISESRGSGELFF. The CDR3 nucleotides read TGTGCCATCAGTGAGTCGCGGGGGTCCGGGGAGCTGTTTTTT.

The chain joins TRBV30 to TRBJ2-3; no reliable D call. CDR1 and CDR2 (germline): GTSNPN, SVGIG (reference sequence). CDR3 length: 14 amino acids. V lost 0 bases to trimming and J lost 4 bases, with 11 bases between them. Here the CDR3 DNA reads TGTGCCTGGAGTGTGCTCGATGAAGCAGATACGCAGTATTTT. It yields the protein CAWSVLDEADTQYF.